The 31 T cell receptor beta chains in this list originate from one sample, sequenced in a study of post-analysis software for immune sequencing data. Study conclusions and caveats: Relative to controls, patients had about five TRBV segments at higher frequency, with TRBV5-6, TRBV5-1 and TRBV20-1 among these.

Carried by the TCR beta cDNA libraries were unique molecular identifiers. TCRdb re-called the PCR reads through MiXCR, storing one row per CDR3 protein. The sample contains a few hundred thousand distinct CDR3 sequences, roughly 38% of which appear only once. Their antigens remain unidentified. Sequenced sample: blood. All receptors come from a girl aged 2 to 10 with multiple sclerosis.

This clonotype was detected a few times. The genes are TRBV7-6 and TRBJ1-2, with D maybe TRBD1 (6 bases). V was clipped by 8 bases and J by 2 bases, with 9 bases between them. This CDR3 region has 12 residues. Germline V CDR1 and CDR2: SGHVS, FNYEAQ. CDR3 sequence: CASGGPNYGYTF. The CDR3 DNA follows: TGTGCCAGCGGGGGGCCGAACTATGGCTACACCTTC.

This rearrangement joins TRBV4-1 to TRBJ2-7, with 14 nucleotides matching TRBD2. Germline V gene lookup returns CDR1 MGHRA and CDR2 YSYEKL. The CDR3 sequence is 16 residues long. J was trimmed by 4 bases and V by 3 bases; bases with no gene match: 5. CDR3 region: CASSQGLAGVGYEQYF. The CDR3 nucleotides are TGCGCCAGCAGCCAGGGACTAGCGGGAGTAGGGTACGAGCAGTACTTC.

This rearrangement joins TRBV6-1 to TRBJ2-1, with TRBD2 matching over 14 bases. CDR3 size: 17 residues. J was trimmed by 9 bases and V by 5 bases; bases with no gene match: 12. Germline-derived CDR1 and CDR2 are MNHNS and SASEGT. CDR3 sequence reads: CASSRETGTSGRGEQFF. The DNA for the CDR3 is TGTGCCAGCAGTCGCGAAACCGGGACTAGCGGGAGAGGTGAGCAGTTCTTC.

This chain joins TRBV12-3 or TRBV12-4 and TRBJ2-3, with D maybe TRBD2 (6 bases). This CDR3 is built from 20 residues. Trimming removed 3 bases at V and 1 base at J, with 26 bases between. This CDR3 reads CASSLRWGPLAVLRTDTQYF. DNA of the CDR3: TGTGCCAGCAGTTTGAGGTGGGGCCCCTTAGCGGTTCTTCGCACAGATACGCAGTATTTT.

This clonotype has more than one count but fewer than ten. This sequence joins TRBV7-9 and TRBJ2-3; a weak D match, TRBD1 (6 bases). This CDR3 is built from 13 residues. Germline V CDR1 and CDR2: SEHNR, FQNEAQ (reference sequence). V lost 4 bases, J lost 4 bases, and 9 bases lay in between. Here the CDR3 DNA reads TGTGCCAGCAGCTCCAGGGGCCCAGATACGCAGTATTTT. Translated: CASSSRGPDTQYF. The full variable domain, rest sourced from reference TRBV7-9 and TRBJ2-3, is DTGVSQNPRHKITKRGQNVTFRCDPISEHNRLYWYRQTLGQGPEFLTYFQNEAQLEKSRLLSDRFSAERPKGSFSTLEIQRTEQGDSAMYLCASSSRGPDTQYFGPGTRLTVL.

The chain is built from TRBV28 and TRBJ2-5, with 8 bases identical to TRBD1. J was trimmed by 4 bases and V by 6 bases; bases with no gene match: 7. Germline V gives CDR1 MDHEN, CDR2 SYDVKM. The CDR3 length is 14 residues. The CDR3 protein is CASSSSGGIETQYF. CDR3 DNA: TGTGCCAGCAGCTCCTCAGGGGGCATAGAGACCCAGTACTTC. Complete variable domain (other parts from reference TRBV28 and TRBJ2-5): DVKVTQSSRYLVKRTGEKVFLECVQDMDHENMFWYRQDPGLGLRLIYFSYDVKMKEKGDIPEGYSVSREKKERFSLILESASTNQTSMYLCASSSSGGIETQYFGPGTRLLVL.

The chain is built from TRBV18 and TRBJ2-3; 7 bases map to TRBD2. After removal of 0 bases from V and 3 bases from J, the junction contained 6 bases not matched to a gene. From germline, CDR1 is KGHSH and CDR2 LQKENI. The CDR3 runs to 16 residues. The CDR3 is CASSPPLRGGTDTQYF. The CDR3 DNA reads TGTGCCAGCTCACCACCGCTGCGGGGAGGGACAGATACGCAGTATTTT.

The sample holds a few counts of this clonotype. The V gene is TRBV12-3 or TRBV12-4, the J gene TRBJ1-5; possibly TRBD1 for D (5 bases). The CDR3 has 15 residues. Between the trimmed V and J ends, which lost 6 bases and 4 bases, there was a span of 16 bases. The CDR3 is CASRGPGALNQPQHF. The CDR3 coding sequence is TGTGCCAGCAGGGGCCCTGGGGCATTAAATCAGCCCCAGCATTTT.

This chain links TRBV7-3 with TRBJ2-1; unclear D gene. CDR3 length: 16 residues. Between the trimmed V and J ends, which lost 5 bases and 0 bases, there was a span of 14 bases. Germline lookup yields CDR1 SGHTA and CDR2 FQGTGA. The CDR3 DNA sequence: TGTGCCAGCAGCCACCGCCCCCAAAGCTCCTACAATGAGCAGTTCTTC. This codes for CASSHRPQSSYNEQFF.

The V gene is TRBV20-1, the J gene TRBJ2-5; D tentatively fits TRBD1 or TRBD2 (5 bases each). V was pared by 0 bases and J by 5 bases, with 19 bases between. Germline V gene lookup returns CDR1 DFQATT and CDR2 SNEGSKA (reference sequence). This CDR3 is 16 amino acids long. The CDR3 sequence: CSARDWGRPNMETQYF. The DNA of the CDR3 is TGCAGTGCTAGAGATTGGGGACGTCCTAACATGGAGACCCAGTACTTC.

This clonotype turned up a few times. The rearrangement joins TRBV6-4 to TRBJ2-3; 10 bases are shared with TRBD2. V lost 3 bases and J lost 6; bases outside the gene matches: 6. CDR3 length: 15 residues. CDR1 MRHNA and CDR2 SNTAGT come from the germline V gene. CDR3 sequence reads: CASSERLAGLDTQYF. DNA of the CDR3: TGTGCCAGCAGTGAAAGACTAGCGGGTCTCGATACGCAGTATTTT.

This clonotype was counted between two and nine times. The rearrangement uses TRBV20-1 and TRBJ2-1, with D hard to call. This CDR3 is 10 amino acids long. Per germline, CDR1 DFQATT and CDR2 SNEGSKA (reference sequence). Trimming stripped 5 bases from V and 7 bases from J, with 6 bases between. DNA for the CDR3: TGCAGTGCTTATACAAATGAGCAGTTCTTC. It translates to CSAYTNEQFF.

This sequence joins TRBV12-3 or TRBV12-4 and TRBJ1-2; D is ambiguous. The CDR3 sequence is 13 residues long. Trimming took off 4 bases at V and 4 bases at J, with 10 bases between the two ends. The CDR3 sequence: CASSSRGSYGYTF. CDR3 DNA sequence: TGTGCCAGCAGTTCTCGAGGGAGCTATGGCTACACCTTC.

The CDR3 loop reads CASRSSGGSTDTQYF. The DNA for the CDR3 is TGTGCCAGTCGGTCCAGTGGGGGTAGCACAGATACGCAGTATTTT. The chain combines TRBV7-3 with TRBJ2-3, with D perhaps TRBD1 or TRBD2 (5 bases each). V shed 9 bases and J shed 0 bases, with 16 bases lying between them. The CDR3 sequence is 15 residues long. Per the germline V gene, CDR1 is SGHTA and CDR2 is FQGTGA.

V and J are TRBV20-1 and TRBJ2-4; perhaps TRBD1 as D (6 bases). The V end was cut by 0 bases, the J end by 2 bases, with 11 bases between. The CDR3 runs 15 residues. Germline loops: CDR1 DFQATT, CDR2 SNEGSKA (reference sequence). This CDR3 reads CSARDRQEPKNIQYF. Here the CDR3 DNA reads TGCAGTGCTAGAGACAGACAGGAACCCAAAAACATTCAGTACTTC.

This clonotype was observed a few times. This chain links TRBV20-1 with TRBJ2-3; 9 nucleotides agree with TRBD2. The germline CDR1 and CDR2 sequences are DFQATT and SNEGSKA (reference sequence). V was clipped by 3 bases and J by 3 bases; unmatched bases: 7. This CDR3 spans 15 amino acids. The CDR3 loop is CSASIAGDQTDTQYF. CDR3 in DNA: TGCAGTGCTAGTATAGCGGGAGATCAGACAGATACGCAGTATTTT.

The genes are TRBV30 and TRBJ2-1, with D uncertain. CDR3 length: 12 amino acids. V was clipped by 0 bases and J by 7 bases, with 7 bases between them. CDR1 and CDR2 from the germline V gene are GTSNPN and SVGIG (reference sequence). In DNA, the CDR3 is TGTGCCTGGAGTGTACAAGGTAATGAGCAGTTCTTC. Protein: CAWSVQGNEQFF.

Of note for this clonotype: One end of the junction does not line up with germline, which may come from a read error. The chain links TRBV18 to TRBJ2-1; TRBD2 matches 11 bases. CDR1 and CDR2 from the germline V gene are KGHSH and LQKENI. This CDR3 spans 20 amino acids. CDR3 nucleotide sequence: TGTGCCAGCTCACCACTGGGAGCGCTAGCGGGGGGTTCCTCCCACAATGAGCAGTTCTTC. This translates into CASSPLGALAGGSSHNEQFF.

The chain links TRBV4-2 to TRBJ1-2, with D tentatively TRBD1 (6 bases). CDR1 and CDR2 (germline): LGHNA, YNFKEQ. This CDR3 contains 15 residues. Trimming took off 0 bases at V and 4 bases at J, with 12 bases between the two ends. CDR3 coding DNA: TGTGCCAGCAGCCAAGATCAGATACAGGGCTATGGCTACACCTTC. Its protein product is CASSQDQIQGYGYTF.

The J gene is TRBJ2-1, the V gene TRBV3-1; no clear D gene. The germline V and J ends were trimmed by 4 bases and 5 bases, with 15 bases remaining between them. The V gene's germline CDR1 is LGHDT and CDR2 YNNKEL (reference sequence). This CDR3 has 15 amino acids. CDR3 bases: TGTGCCAGCAGCCCCCTCAGGACGGTAAACAATGAGCAGTTCTTC. This gives the protein CASSPLRTVNNEQFF.

V gene TRBV19 combines with J gene TRBJ1-5, with a tentative D call TRBD1 (5 bases). The CDR3 is 15 residues long. V was clipped by 3 bases and J by 3 bases, with 12 bases between them. Looked up from germline, CDR1 is LNHDA and CDR2 is SQIVND (reference sequence). The CDR3 DNA is TGTGCCAGTAGTATCTCCCCGGGACCCAATCAGCCCCAGCATTTT. It specifies CASSISPGPNQPQHF.

The V and J genes are TRBV6-5 and TRBJ2-2; 10 bases map to TRBD2. Germline V CDR1 and CDR2: MNHEY, SVGAGI. V was pared by 6 bases and J by 5 bases, with 6 bases of the junction left unmatched. The CDR3 covers 15 residues. The chain's CDR3 is CASSISGGWTGELFF. The CDR3 DNA reads as TGTGCCAGCAGCATTAGCGGGGGGTGGACCGGGGAGCTGTTTTTT.

This clonotype has only one observation. V usage is TRBV7-3 and J usage is TRBJ2-5, with D possibly TRBD2 on 5 matching bases. The tail of the sequence fits TRBJ2-7 better, so the J call may be wrong. Per germline, CDR1 SGHTA and CDR2 FQGTGA. CDR3 length: 13 residues. The CDR3 DNA sequence: TGTGCCAGCAGCGCCTGGAGGTCTTCCGAGCAGTACTTC. Amino acid sequence: CASSAWRSSEQYF.

This clonotype was found many times. The chain carries TRBV10-3 and TRBJ2-3; unclear D gene. V was trimmed by 0 bases and J by 6 bases, leaving 7 bases between them. The CDR3 is 13 amino acids. Germline CDR1 is ENHRY and CDR2 is SYGVKD. CDR3 sequence: CAISESVVDTQYF. Written as DNA, the CDR3 is TGTGCCATCAGTGAGTCGGTAGTTGATACGCAGTATTTT.

This clonotype has more than one count but fewer than ten. The chain employs TRBV20-1 and TRBJ2-7; D might be TRBD1 (5 bases). The germline V and J ends were trimmed by 6 bases and 4 bases, with 19 bases remaining between them. The CDR3 runs 14 residues. Germline loops: CDR1 DFQATT, CDR2 SNEGSKA (reference sequence). CDR3 nucleotides: TGCAGTGCCATTCTGGGGCGAAGGCCTTACGAGCAGTACTTC. It is translated as CSAILGRRPYEQYF.

The CDR3 nucleotides read TGTGCCAGCAGCTTAGATTTGGATTCGGGCCATCAAGAGACCCAGTACTTC. Translated: CASSLDLDSGHQETQYF. The V gene is TRBV11-2, the J gene TRBJ2-5, with unresolved D. This CDR3 comprises 17 residues. Germline V gene lookup returns CDR1 SGHAT and CDR2 FQNNGV. V was pared by 0 bases and J by 2 bases, with 16 bases between.

The chain employs TRBV28 and TRBJ1-5; tentative D call: TRBD1 (6 bases). Germline values: CDR1 MDHEN, CDR2 SYDVKM. Trimming cost V 1 base and J 1 base, with 14 bases left between them. The CDR3 runs 17 residues. CDR3 sequence (DNA): TGTGCCAGCAGTTTATATAGAACAGGGCGGAGCAATCAGCCCCAGCATTTT. This sequence encodes CASSLYRTGRSNQPQHF.

This clonotype was counted a few times. The chain joins TRBV7-9 to TRBJ2-1; 11 bases map to TRBD2. J gave up 7 bases and V 4 bases, and 6 bases lay outside the gene matches. The CDR3 consists of 15 residues. CDR1 and CDR2 (germline): SEHNR, FQNEAQ (reference sequence). CDR3 amino acids: CASSSRGLAENEQFF. The CDR3 nucleotides are TGTGCCAGCAGCTCCCGGGGACTAGCGGAGAATGAGCAGTTCTTC.

This clonotype was counted at least ten times. This chain uses TRBV7-2 with TRBJ2-1, with D hard to call. The CDR3 runs to 14 residues. CDR1 is SGHTA, CDR2 FQGNSA, per germline. V was cut by 5 bases and J by 9 bases, with 17 bases left in between. The CDR3 spells CASSPLVFVAEQFF. As DNA, the CDR3 is TGTGCCAGCAGCCCCCTCGTTTTCGTTGCTGAGCAGTTCTTC.

This clonotype was detected only a few times. The chain employs TRBV3-1 and TRBJ1-6; a weak D match, TRBD1 (5 bases). V was clipped by 0 bases and J by 6 bases, with 9 bases between them. Per the germline V gene, CDR1 is LGHDT and CDR2 is YNNKEL (reference sequence). The CDR3 covers 15 residues. The CDR3: CASSQEVGVNSPLHF. The CDR3 coding sequence is TGTGCCAGCAGCCAAGAGGTAGGGGTTAATTCACCCCTCCACTTT.

This clonotype was counted between two and nine times. The chain combines TRBV29-1 with TRBJ2-1; TRBD2 might be the D (5 bases). CDR3 length equals 14 residues. Germline CDR1 SQVTM, CDR2 ANQGSEA. Trimming removed 1 base from V and 5 bases from J, with 12 bases in between. The CDR3 DNA is TGCAGCGTTGAAGGGTGGCTAGCAGACAATGAGCAGTTCTTC. Translation: CSVEGWLADNEQFF.